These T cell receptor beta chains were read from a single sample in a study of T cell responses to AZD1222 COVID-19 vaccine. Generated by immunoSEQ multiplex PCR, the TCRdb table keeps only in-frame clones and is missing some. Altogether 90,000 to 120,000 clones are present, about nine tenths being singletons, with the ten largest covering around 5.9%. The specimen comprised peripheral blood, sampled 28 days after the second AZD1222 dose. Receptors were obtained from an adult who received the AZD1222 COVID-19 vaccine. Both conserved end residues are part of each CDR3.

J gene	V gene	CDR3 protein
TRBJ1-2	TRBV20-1	CSAKDYGYTF
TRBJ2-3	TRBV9	CASSVVGWSTSTDTQYF
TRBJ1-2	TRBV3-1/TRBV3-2	CASSQDTWGRNYGYTF
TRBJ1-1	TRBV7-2	CASSPQGQGLFEAFF
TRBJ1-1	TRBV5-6	CASSFGTGNTEAFF
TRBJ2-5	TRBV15	CATSRDRAEETQYF
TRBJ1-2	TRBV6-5	CASSPDGNYGYTF
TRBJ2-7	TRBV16	CASSPGLAGVAYEQYF
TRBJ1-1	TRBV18	CASSPLAGEAFF
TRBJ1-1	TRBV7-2	CASSFLGAKGEAFF
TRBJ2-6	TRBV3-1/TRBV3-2	CASSPELSGANVLTF
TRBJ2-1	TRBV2	CASSETSRHEQFF
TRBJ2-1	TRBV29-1	CSVVNFNEQFF
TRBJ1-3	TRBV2	CASSEEGLLGNTIYF
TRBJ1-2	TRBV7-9	CASSPYYREDGYTF
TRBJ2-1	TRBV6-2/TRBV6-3	CASSYSPEIAGRQFF
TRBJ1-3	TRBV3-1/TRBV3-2	CASSQERTSGNTIYF
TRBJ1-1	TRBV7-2	CASSLTRQGEAFF
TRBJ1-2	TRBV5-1	CASSLRGRSNYGYTF
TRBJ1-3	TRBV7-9	CASSSLDRGGNTIYF
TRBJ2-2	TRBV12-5	CASAVTGELFF
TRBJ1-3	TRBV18	CASSPPSVDTIYF
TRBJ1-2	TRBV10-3	CAISEHRGDDGYTF
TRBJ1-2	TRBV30	CAWSVGHSTGYGYTF
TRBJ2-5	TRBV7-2	CASSLGGPETQYF
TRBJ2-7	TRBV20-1	CSASGGSAGYEQYF
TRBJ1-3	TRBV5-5	CASSLDAGLGNTIYF
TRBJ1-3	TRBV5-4	CASSLDRAGNTIYF
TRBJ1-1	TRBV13	CASSSWTEAFF
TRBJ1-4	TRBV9	CASSETGVNEKLFF
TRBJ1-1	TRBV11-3	CASSFSRDRVSSGVNTEAFF
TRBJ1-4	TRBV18	CASSRHGGQDEKLFF
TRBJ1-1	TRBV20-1	CSARQGTEAFF
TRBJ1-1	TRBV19	CASSRGTAEAFF
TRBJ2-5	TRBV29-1	CSATSGAWETQYF
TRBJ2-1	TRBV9	CASSVAGTSSNEQFF
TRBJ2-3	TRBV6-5	CASREITDTQYF
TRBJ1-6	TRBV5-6	CASSFYRGANNSPLHF
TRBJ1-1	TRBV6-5	CASGDDTEAFF
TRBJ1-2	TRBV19	CASTAFLTGDYGYTF
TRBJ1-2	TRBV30	CAWSLTGGTGNTF
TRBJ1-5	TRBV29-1	CSVAGYNQPQHF
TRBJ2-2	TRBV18	CASSPRLASNTGELFF
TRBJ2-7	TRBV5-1	CASSLGAGSGYEQYF
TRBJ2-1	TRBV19	CASSTSPGSYNEQFF
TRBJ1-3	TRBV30	CALGRGPGNTIYF
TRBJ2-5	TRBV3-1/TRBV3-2	CASSQWTRETQYF
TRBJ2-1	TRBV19	CASSIRTKGSWEQFF
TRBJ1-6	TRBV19	CASSTNGPEPLHF
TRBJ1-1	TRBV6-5	CASSSPEEDTEAFF
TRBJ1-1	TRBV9	CASSVVQGVTEAFF
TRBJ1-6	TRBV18	CASSKDRGNSPLHF